These T cell receptor beta chains were read from a single sample in a study of T cell changes during pregnancy in multiple sclerosis. Assay used: immunoSEQ multiplex PCR; TCRdb lists only in-frame clones, some missing. The sample has tens of thousands of clones, around 90% seen once; the top ten hold around 0.4%. The specimen comprised CD4+ T cells from peripheral blood mononuclear cells, sampled after pregnancy. The receptors originated from a female donor in good health, enrolled as a control in a pregnancy study. CDR3s leave out the opening cysteine and the closing phenylalanine or tryptophan. D genes are given only for firm matches. Size is stated for part of the rows, as once, few or many counts, or as a class when the clone is expanded.

d_call,v_call,clone_size,cdr3_aa
TRBD1,TRBV18,few,ASSPFQGDPTNEKLF
TRBD2,TRBV5-1,.,ASTNSGGNYNEQF
.,TRBV4-3,.,ASSQTTGPFYGYT
.,TRBV19,.,ASRVGGINTEAF
.,TRBV7-2,.,ASSLGRGKIYNEQF
TRBD1,TRBV6-6,.,ASYRQGKETQY
.,TRBV12-5,.,ASGVLAIHTEAF
.,TRBV7-2,.,ASSWGLSGNTIY
TRBD1,TRBV5-1,.,ASSYGTGGGNQPQH
.,TRBV9,.,ASSVEQGGYGYT
.,TRBV19,.,ASKEGGADEKLF
TRBD1,TRBV30,.,AWSVQGSGNTIY
TRBD1,TRBV2,.,ASSPDRGNYGYT
.,TRBV4-1,.,ASSQERRRAGGYT
TRBD2,TRBV19,.,ASSTGLAYYNEQF
TRBD2,TRBV19,.,ASSIGSGRRREQF
.,TRBV6-5,.,ASSYSQIQETQY
TRBD2,TRBV4-2,.,ASSQGFSGRVSNTGELF
TRBD2,TRBV25-1,.,ASSEGGGVSYEQY
TRBD2,TRBV9,.,ASRASGRETGELF
.,TRBV30,.,AWSAREDQPQH
TRBD1,TRBV5-6,once,ASSLLGRGRHGYT
.,TRBV4-2,.,ASSQAASSYEQY
.,TRBV11-3,.,ASSPIGGLTYEQY
TRBD1,TRBV5-4,.,ASSLAGQGGVTQY
TRBD1,TRBV7-8,.,ASSPRDRGALTEAF
.,TRBV18,.,ASSPTDSYGYT
.,TRBV9,.,ASSPTSGTSSGTEAF
TRBD1,TRBV29-1,.,SVRTGGNSPLH
.,TRBV30,.,AWSPGGATGELF
.,TRBV6-1,.,ASGQTGTRTEAF
.,TRBV2,.,ASSDVSGANVLT
.,TRBV2,.,ASNRGQSSYNEQF
.,TRBV6-5,.,ASSRQGSEQF
.,TRBV4-1,.,ASSSGLPSADTQY
.,TRBV9,.,ASSGPVGARGNTIY
.,TRBV6-5,.,ASSYGGVPETQY
.,TRBV19,.,ASSIRFVRNLNTEAF
.,TRBV5-6,once,ASSLGQNHWGYT
.,TRBV18,.,ASSLKDSRNQPQH
.,TRBV13,.,ASTSNGKLGYT
TRBD1,TRBV12-5,.,ASGLQTGVYGYT
TRBD2,TRBV11-3,.,ASSSGLAVYNEQF
TRBD2,TRBV5-1,.,ASSPGLAGAWY
TRBD1,TRBV4-1,.,ASSQTGGTNTGELF
.,TRBV6-5,.,ASSLQGPTDTQY
.,TRBV9,.,ASSVVASGANYGYT
TRBD1,TRBV27,.,ASRDTGVGEQY
.,TRBV7-9,.,ASSLGRSQAF
TRBD1,TRBV19,.,ASRDRFQWY
TRBD2,TRBV19,.,ASSPRGRERTDTQY